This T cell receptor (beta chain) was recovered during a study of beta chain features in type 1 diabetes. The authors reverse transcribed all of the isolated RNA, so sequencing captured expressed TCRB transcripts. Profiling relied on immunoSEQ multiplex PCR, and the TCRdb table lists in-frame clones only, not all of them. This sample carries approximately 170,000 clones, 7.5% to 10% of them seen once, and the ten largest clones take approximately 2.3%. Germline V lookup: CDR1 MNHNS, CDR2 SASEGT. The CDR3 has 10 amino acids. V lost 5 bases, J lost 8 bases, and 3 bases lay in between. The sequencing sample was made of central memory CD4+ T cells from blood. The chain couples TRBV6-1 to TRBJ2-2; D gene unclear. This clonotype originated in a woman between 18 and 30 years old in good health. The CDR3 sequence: CASSRGELFF. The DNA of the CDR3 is TGTGCCAGCAGTCGGGGGGAGCTGTTTTTT.